Each of the 2 T cell receptor beta chains below was sequenced from the same sample in a study of identical twins. TCRdb re-called the 5' RACE reads with MiXCR, one entry per CDR3 protein. This sample has about 340,000 distinct CDR3 sequences, with roughly 9% found just once. Input material: naive T cells sorted from blood. The origin of the receptors is a woman between 50 and 59 years old in good health.

This clonotype was counted between two and nine times. V and J are TRBV29-1 and TRBJ2-5, with D unresolved. The length of the CDR3 is 15 residues. Trimming stripped 1 base from V and 2 bases from J, with 14 bases between. CDR1 SQVTM and CDR2 ANQGSEA come from the germline V gene. For the CDR3, the DNA is TGCAGCGTTGAAGCCTACAGAATTCAGCAAGAGACCCAGTACTTC. Residues: CSVEAYRIQQETQYF.

This clonotype was counted at least ten times. The chain couples TRBV5-1 to TRBJ1-2, with unresolved D. CDR1 is SGHRS and CDR2 is YFSETQ in the germline V gene. The V and J ends lost 6 bases and 5 bases respectively, with 14 bases between them. The CDR3 extends over 13 amino acids. The CDR3 protein is CASTIGVAYGYTF. Written as DNA, the CDR3 is TGCGCCAGCACCATCGGGGTAGCGTATGGCTACACCTTC.